A selection of T cell receptor beta chains follows, all from one sample in a study of regulatory T cells in long-lasting Graves disease. Each CDR3 protein is one row after TCRdb ran MiXCR on the multiplex PCR reads. Of around 450,000 distinct CDR3 sequences detected, 15% appear once; the ten largest clones hold under 9%. The sample also formed part of further work on T cells in Graves' hyperthyroidism and ophthalmopathy.

Specimen: peripheral blood mononuclear cells (PBMCs), collected at new diagnosis, from a patient treated with antithyroid drugs. These receptors all come from a woman aged 35 to 49 with Graves disease. Each CDR3 is given with its conserved first and last residue. Fields, in order: V gene, J gene, clone size, D gene, CDR3 protein, CDR3 DNA. A D gene is named only where the DNA matches it firmly. Expanded clones are given a class, and other clones once, few, many or no size at all.

v_gene: TRBV20-1; j_gene: TRBJ1-1; abundance: many; d_gene: .; CDR3aa: CSARDSRGGTEAFF; CDR3nt: TGCAGTGCTAGAGATAGCAGGGGAGGGACTGAAGCTTTCTTT
v_gene: TRBV12-3/TRBV12-4; j_gene: TRBJ2-5; abundance: many; d_gene: .; CDR3aa: CASSLGAGSDKRETQYF; CDR3nt: TGTGCCAGCAGTTTAGGGGCCGGGAGCGATAAAAGGGAGACCCAGTACTTC
v_gene: TRBV20-1; j_gene: TRBJ2-7; abundance: .; d_gene: TRBD2; CDR3aa: CSARTSGRYEQYF; CDR3nt: TGCAGTGCCAGGACTAGCGGTAGATACGAGCAGTACTTC
v_gene: TRBV28; j_gene: TRBJ2-1; abundance: many; d_gene: .; CDR3aa: CASQAASDQQFF; CDR3nt: TGTGCCAGTCAGGCGGCTAGCGACCAGCAGTTCTTC
v_gene: TRBV19; j_gene: TRBJ1-2; abundance: few; d_gene: .; CDR3aa: CASKLGPKGYTF; CDR3nt: TGTGCCAGTAAACTAGGGCCCAAGGGCTACACCTTC
v_gene: TRBV20-1; j_gene: TRBJ1-2; abundance: few; d_gene: .; CDR3aa: CSARDPQDYYGYTF; CDR3nt: TGCAGTGCTAGAGATCCACAGGACTACTATGGCTACACCTTC
v_gene: TRBV15; j_gene: TRBJ2-5; abundance: few; d_gene: TRBD1; CDR3aa: CATSPGTEGETQYF; CDR3nt: TGTGCCACCAGCCCCGGGACAGAAGGAGAGACCCAGTACTTC
v_gene: TRBV12-3/TRBV12-4; j_gene: TRBJ1-6; abundance: many; d_gene: TRBD1; CDR3aa: CASSPGTGYSPLHF; CDR3nt: TGTGCCAGCAGTCCGGGGACAGGGTATTCACCCCTCCACTTT
v_gene: TRBV7-2; j_gene: TRBJ2-2; abundance: many; d_gene: TRBD2; CDR3aa: CASTHSSGSSGELFF; CDR3nt: TGTGCCAGCACGCACTCTAGCGGGAGTTCCGGGGAGCTGTTTTTT
v_gene: TRBV28; j_gene: TRBJ2-1; abundance: many; d_gene: TRBD2; CDR3aa: CASRVGLAGNYNEQFF; CDR3nt: TGTGCCAGCAGGGTAGGACTAGCGGGGAACTACAATGAGCAGTTCTTC
v_gene: TRBV20-1; j_gene: TRBJ2-5; abundance: many; d_gene: .; CDR3aa: CSATKTFQETQYF; CDR3nt: TGCAGTGCCACCAAGACATTCCAAGAGACCCAGTACTTC
v_gene: TRBV5-1; j_gene: TRBJ2-7; abundance: many; d_gene: TRBD1; CDR3aa: CASSYPGTGSYEQYF; CDR3nt: TGCGCCAGCAGCTACCCCGGGACAGGGAGCTACGAGCAGTACTTC
v_gene: TRBV30; j_gene: TRBJ2-3; abundance: many; d_gene: TRBD2; CDR3aa: CAWTGTSGTDTQYF; CDR3nt: TGTGCCTGGACCGGGACTAGCGGCACAGATACGCAGTATTTT
v_gene: TRBV12-3/TRBV12-4; j_gene: TRBJ2-7; abundance: many; d_gene: TRBD2; CDR3aa: CASSPRVGTSGSSPLEQYF; CDR3nt: TGTGCCAGCAGCCCCCGCGTTGGGACTAGCGGGAGTAGCCCCCTCGAGCAGTACTTC
v_gene: TRBV6-1; j_gene: TRBJ1-1; abundance: many; d_gene: TRBD1; CDR3aa: CASSPGDREYTEAFF; CDR3nt: TGTGCCAGCAGTCCCGGAGACAGGGAATACACTGAAGCTTTCTTT
v_gene: TRBV6-2/TRBV6-3; j_gene: TRBJ2-3; abundance: .; d_gene: TRBD2; CDR3aa: CASSYSVAGESTDTQYF; CDR3nt: TGTGCCAGCAGTTACTCGGTAGCGGGAGAAAGCACAGATACGCAGTATTTT
v_gene: TRBV28; j_gene: TRBJ2-7; abundance: many; d_gene: .; CDR3aa: CASTPDAASYEQYF; CDR3nt: TGTGCCAGCACCCCAGACGCGGCCTCCTACGAGCAGTACTTC
v_gene: TRBV13; j_gene: TRBJ1-6; abundance: .; d_gene: .; CDR3aa: CASSKTGSSPLHF; CDR3nt: TGTGCCAGCAGCAAGACAGGATCTTCACCCCTCCACTTT
v_gene: TRBV19; j_gene: TRBJ2-5; abundance: many; d_gene: TRBD2; CDR3aa: CASSDGAGGSETQYF; CDR3nt: TGTGCCAGTAGTGACGGAGCGGGAGGGTCAGAGACCCAGTACTTC
v_gene: TRBV7-3; j_gene: TRBJ1-5; abundance: many; d_gene: .; CDR3aa: CASSDGLNQPQHF; CDR3nt: TGTGCCAGCAGCGACGGACTAAATCAGCCCCAGCATTTT
v_gene: TRBV12-3/TRBV12-4; j_gene: TRBJ1-6; abundance: many; d_gene: TRBD1; CDR3aa: CASSLGGQGLNSPLHF; CDR3nt: TGTGCCAGCAGTTTGGGCGGACAGGGTCTCAATTCACCCCTCCACTTT
v_gene: TRBV3-1; j_gene: TRBJ2-3; abundance: many; d_gene: .; CDR3aa: CASSPPGAVGTQYF; CDR3nt: TGTGCCAGCAGCCCCCCGGGAGCAGTTGGTACGCAGTATTTT
v_gene: TRBV28; j_gene: TRBJ2-4; abundance: many; d_gene: .; CDR3aa: CASSFVEFAKNIQYF; CDR3nt: TGTGCCAGCAGTTTCGTTGAATTTGCCAAAAACATTCAGTACTTC
v_gene: TRBV18; j_gene: TRBJ1-1; abundance: many; d_gene: .; CDR3aa: CATLGQPNTEAFF; CDR3nt: TGTGCCACCCTAGGACAGCCGAACACTGAAGCTTTCTTT
v_gene: TRBV19; j_gene: TRBJ1-5; abundance: .; d_gene: .; CDR3aa: CASLSGNQPQHF; CDR3nt: TGTGCCAGCCTCTCCGGAAATCAGCCCCAGCATTTT
v_gene: TRBV5-4; j_gene: TRBJ2-1; abundance: many; d_gene: TRBD2; CDR3aa: CASSFSSGSNEQFF; CDR3nt: TGTGCCAGCAGCTTCTCTAGCGGGAGCAATGAGCAGTTCTTC
v_gene: TRBV19; j_gene: TRBJ2-2; abundance: many; d_gene: TRBD1; CDR3aa: CASSGTGQGLTNTGELFF; CDR3nt: TGTGCCAGTAGTGGCACCGGACAGGGCTTGACCAACACCGGGGAGCTGTTTTTT
v_gene: TRBV5-1; j_gene: TRBJ1-4; abundance: many; d_gene: .; CDR3aa: CASSIGQNEKLFF; CDR3nt: TGCGCCAGCAGCATAGGACAGAATGAAAAACTGTTTTTT
v_gene: TRBV6-1; j_gene: TRBJ2-7; abundance: .; d_gene: .; CDR3aa: CASSQVGGDGDYEQYF; CDR3nt: TGTGCCAGCAGTCAGGTTGGTGGAGACGGGGACTACGAGCAGTACTTC
v_gene: TRBV11-3; j_gene: TRBJ2-2; abundance: many; d_gene: .; CDR3aa: CASSSTGAGGTGELFF; CDR3nt: TGTGCCAGCAGCTCCACCGGGGCCGGGGGTACCGGGGAGCTGTTTTTT
v_gene: TRBV11-3; j_gene: TRBJ2-7; abundance: many; d_gene: .; CDR3aa: CASSLAPAYEQYF; CDR3nt: TGTGCCAGCAGCTTAGCTCCGGCATACGAGCAGTACTTC
v_gene: TRBV2; j_gene: TRBJ2-1; abundance: many; d_gene: .; CDR3aa: CASSEHSGGAGTEQFF; CDR3nt: TGTGCCAGCAGTGAACATAGTGGCGGGGCGGGTACGGAGCAGTTCTTC
v_gene: TRBV11-2; j_gene: TRBJ2-6; abundance: many; d_gene: .; CDR3aa: CASSLGPGVGANVLTF; CDR3nt: TGTGCCAGCAGCTTAGGTCCCGGGGTTGGGGCCAACGTCCTGACTTTC
v_gene: TRBV20-1; j_gene: TRBJ2-3; abundance: .; d_gene: .; CDR3aa: CSARGLSITDTQYF; CDR3nt: TGCAGTGCTAGGGGACTCTCTATCACAGATACGCAGTATTTT
v_gene: TRBV2; j_gene: TRBJ2-1; abundance: many; d_gene: .; CDR3aa: CASSGWDNEQFF; CDR3nt: TGTGCCAGCAGTGGTTGGGACAATGAGCAGTTCTTC
v_gene: TRBV29-1; j_gene: TRBJ2-7; abundance: many; d_gene: TRBD2; CDR3aa: CSVEGLAGSSYEQYF; CDR3nt: TGCAGCGTTGAGGGACTAGCGGGAAGCTCCTACGAGCAGTACTTC
v_gene: TRBV4-3; j_gene: TRBJ2-1; abundance: few; d_gene: .; CDR3aa: CASSQEPGEGNEQFF; CDR3nt: TGCGCCAGCAGCCAAGAACCGGGAGAGGGCAATGAGCAGTTCTTC
v_gene: TRBV28; j_gene: TRBJ2-2; abundance: .; d_gene: TRBD1; CDR3aa: CASLRLGTDTGELFF; CDR3nt: TGTGCCAGCCTCAGATTAGGGACAGACACCGGGGAGCTGTTTTTT
v_gene: TRBV3-1; j_gene: TRBJ2-1; abundance: .; d_gene: .; CDR3aa: CASSQGRVGRGNEQFF; CDR3nt: TGTGCCAGCAGCCAGGGCCGGGTGGGCCGGGGGAATGAGCAGTTCTTC
v_gene: TRBV3-1; j_gene: TRBJ2-2; abundance: few; d_gene: TRBD2; CDR3aa: CASKGTSGMNTGELFF; CDR3nt: TGTGCCAGCAAGGGGACTAGCGGAATGAACACCGGGGAGCTGTTTTTT
v_gene: TRBV11-1; j_gene: TRBJ2-1; abundance: many; d_gene: TRBD1; CDR3aa: CASSRGQGEYNEQFF; CDR3nt: TGTGCCAGCAGCCGGGGACAGGGGGAATACAATGAGCAGTTCTTC
v_gene: TRBV28; j_gene: TRBJ1-6; abundance: many; d_gene: TRBD1; CDR3aa: CASLGQKYNSPLHF; CDR3nt: TGTGCCAGTCTGGGACAGAAATATAATTCACCCCTCCACTTT
v_gene: TRBV28; j_gene: TRBJ2-3; abundance: many; d_gene: TRBD2; CDR3aa: CASSPERALGTSEWDTQYF; CDR3nt: TGTGCCAGCAGTCCTGAGCGGGCCCTAGGGACTAGCGAATGGGATACGCAGTATTTT
v_gene: TRBV30; j_gene: TRBJ2-2; abundance: many; d_gene: TRBD1; CDR3aa: CAWSPLPDRAGELFF; CDR3nt: TGTGCCTGGAGTCCACTCCCCGACAGGGCCGGGGAGCTGTTTTTT
v_gene: TRBV19; j_gene: TRBJ2-2; abundance: many; d_gene: .; CDR3aa: CASRLQGSTGELFF; CDR3nt: TGTGCCAGTAGGCTACAGGGCAGTACCGGGGAGCTGTTTTTT
v_gene: TRBV28; j_gene: TRBJ1-1; abundance: many; d_gene: TRBD1; CDR3aa: CASSHPPGQGGHTEAFF; CDR3nt: TGTGCCAGCAGCCACCCCCCCGGACAGGGTGGGCACACTGAAGCTTTCTTT
v_gene: TRBV29-1; j_gene: TRBJ2-7; abundance: many; d_gene: .; CDR3aa: CSVKGRSDYEQYF; CDR3nt: TGCAGCGTTAAAGGACGGTCAGACTACGAGCAGTACTTC
v_gene: TRBV5-6; j_gene: TRBJ2-6; abundance: few; d_gene: .; CDR3aa: CASSNPAIGANVLTF; CDR3nt: TGTGCCAGCAGCAACCCGGCAATCGGGGCCAACGTCCTGACTTTC
v_gene: TRBV7-2; j_gene: TRBJ2-5; abundance: many; d_gene: TRBD2; CDR3aa: CASSLTLAETQYF; CDR3nt: TGTGCCAGCAGCTTAACACTAGCGGAGACCCAGTACTTC
v_gene: TRBV6-1; j_gene: TRBJ2-5; abundance: .; d_gene: .; CDR3aa: CASSRLQGPGKETQYF; CDR3nt: TGTGCCAGCAGCCGCCTACAGGGACCGGGAAAAGAGACCCAGTACTTC
v_gene: TRBV15; j_gene: TRBJ2-7; abundance: few; d_gene: .; CDR3aa: CATSRDRPYEQYF; CDR3nt: TGTGCCACCAGCAGAGATCGACCGTACGAGCAGTACTTC
v_gene: TRBV20-1; j_gene: TRBJ2-7; abundance: .; d_gene: .; CDR3aa: CSAIFSYEQYF; CDR3nt: TGCAGTGCCATCTTCTCCTACGAGCAGTACTTC
v_gene: TRBV7-6; j_gene: TRBJ2-3; abundance: many; d_gene: .; CDR3aa: CASSSPASTDTQYF; CDR3nt: TGTGCCAGCAGCTCCCCCGCGAGCACAGATACGCAGTATTTT
v_gene: TRBV7-2; j_gene: TRBJ2-7; abundance: many; d_gene: .; CDR3aa: CASSDGFYEQYF; CDR3nt: TGTGCCAGTAGCGATGGGTTCTACGAGCAGTACTTC
v_gene: TRBV18; j_gene: TRBJ2-1; abundance: .; d_gene: .; CDR3aa: CASSPTTLNEQFF; CDR3nt: TGTGCCAGCTCACCGACAACCTTGAATGAGCAGTTCTTC